Listed below are T cell receptor beta chains from one sample, sequenced in a study of blood T cells in healthy people across ages. A single record per CDR3 protein comes from TCRdb applying MiXCR to the 5' RACE reads. The top ten hold 10% to 15% of the sample, which has 650,000 to 1,000,000 distinct CDR3 sequences, approximately 35% seen once. Specimen: blood. The receptors here all came from a man younger than 35 in good health. CDR3s include the opening cysteine and the closing phenylalanine or tryptophan. D genes are given only for firm matches. Only some rows state a clone size, as once, few, many or a class for expanded clones.

v_gene: TRBV6-1
j_gene: TRBJ2-7
abundance: NA
d_gene: NA
CDR3aa: CASSEPGAYEQYF
CDR3nt: TGTGCCAGCAGTGAGCCGGGGGCCTACGAGCAGTACTTC

v_gene: TRBV3-1
j_gene: TRBJ2-1
abundance: few
d_gene: NA
CDR3aa: CASSQTKGEKKNEQFF
CDR3nt: TGTGCCAGCAGCCAAACGAAGGGGGAAAAGAAGAATGAGCAGTTCTTC

v_gene: TRBV2
j_gene: TRBJ1-6
abundance: NA
d_gene: NA
CDR3aa: CATSKGPSLTLHF
CDR3nt: TGTGCCACTTCGAAGGGACCTTCCTTGACCCTCCACTTT

v_gene: TRBV20-1
j_gene: TRBJ1-5
abundance: many
d_gene: NA
CDR3aa: CSASSSGSTSNQPQHF
CDR3nt: TGCAGTGCTAGTTCCTCAGGGTCAACGAGCAATCAGCCCCAGCATTTT

v_gene: TRBV9
j_gene: TRBJ2-5
abundance: NA
d_gene: TRBD1
CDR3aa: CASSPRTGGETQYF
CDR3nt: TGTGCCAGCAGCCCCCGGACAGGGGGGGAGACCCAGTACTTC

v_gene: TRBV29-1
j_gene: TRBJ2-1
abundance: many
d_gene: NA
CDR3aa: CSVESGQGGNEQFF
CDR3nt: TGCAGCGTTGAGTCTGGGCAGGGAGGCAATGAGCAGTTCTTC

v_gene: TRBV11-2
j_gene: TRBJ2-5
abundance: NA
d_gene: NA
CDR3aa: CASSPIFRGQETQYF
CDR3nt: TGTGCCAGCAGCCCTATCTTTCGCGGCCAAGAGACCCAGTACTTC

v_gene: TRBV12-5
j_gene: TRBJ1-5
abundance: NA
d_gene: NA
CDR3aa: CASGLDNQPQHF
CDR3nt: TGTGCTAGTGGTTTGGACAATCAGCCCCAGCATTTT

v_gene: TRBV12-3/TRBV12-4
j_gene: TRBJ2-7
abundance: many
d_gene: NA
CDR3aa: CASSSSVWSYEQYF
CDR3nt: TGTGCCAGCAGTTCCTCGGTTTGGTCCTACGAGCAGTACTTC

v_gene: TRBV20-1
j_gene: TRBJ2-3
abundance: once
d_gene: NA
CDR3aa: CSGLDRDTQYF
CDR3nt: TGCAGTGGACTAGATAGAGATACGCAGTATTTT

v_gene: TRBV5-1
j_gene: TRBJ2-7
abundance: many
d_gene: TRBD1
CDR3aa: CASSQTGVYEQYF
CDR3nt: TGCGCCAGCAGTCAGACAGGGGTCTACGAGCAGTACTTC

v_gene: TRBV30
j_gene: TRBJ2-3
abundance: few
d_gene: TRBD1
CDR3aa: CAVDRGQADTQYF
CDR3nt: TGTGCCGTCGACAGGGGGCAGGCAGATACGCAGTATTTT

v_gene: TRBV20-1
j_gene: TRBJ2-7
abundance: NA
d_gene: NA
CDR3aa: CSARDVRAEQYF
CDR3nt: TGCAGTGCTAGAGATGTACGTGCGGAGCAGTACTTC

v_gene: TRBV7-9
j_gene: TRBJ2-5
abundance: NA
d_gene: TRBD2
CDR3aa: CASSQSGGGANEQYF
CDR3nt: TGTGCCAGCAGCCAAAGCGGGGGGGGGGCCAATGAGCAGTACTTC

v_gene: TRBV7-2
j_gene: TRBJ2-1
abundance: many
d_gene: NA
CDR3aa: CASSSLINEQFF
CDR3nt: TGTGCCAGCAGCTCCCTTATCAATGAGCAGTTCTTC

v_gene: TRBV7-2
j_gene: TRBJ2-3
abundance: few
d_gene: TRBD2
CDR3aa: CASSRRPLYRQRGPTDTQYF
CDR3nt: TGTGCCAGCAGCCGCCGCCCTTTATACCGACAGCGGGGGCCCACAGATACGCAGTATTTT

v_gene: TRBV14
j_gene: TRBJ1-4
abundance: few
d_gene: TRBD1
CDR3aa: CASSPDRGTSALFF
CDR3nt: TGTGCCAGCAGCCCGGACAGGGGTACATCAGCACTGTTTTTT

v_gene: TRBV4-3
j_gene: TRBJ1-2
abundance: few
d_gene: TRBD1
CDR3aa: CASSQRQRQGHGYTF
CDR3nt: TGCGCCAGCAGCCAAAGGCAGAGACAGGGCCATGGCTACACCTTC

v_gene: TRBV20-1
j_gene: TRBJ1-1
abundance: NA
d_gene: NA
CDR3aa: CSAKGDPTEAFF
CDR3nt: TGCAGTGCGAAGGGGGACCCCACTGAAGCTTTCTTT

v_gene: TRBV7-6
j_gene: TRBJ2-5
abundance: NA
d_gene: NA
CDR3aa: CANSFSDTGSYNEQYF
CDR3nt: TGTGCCAACAGCTTTTCGGACACAGGCTCCTACAATGAGCAGTACTTC

v_gene: TRBV9
j_gene: TRBJ2-3
abundance: many
d_gene: NA
CDR3aa: CASSVARTTDTQYF
CDR3nt: TGTGCCAGCAGCGTAGCTAGGACCACAGATACGCAGTATTTT

v_gene: TRBV29-1
j_gene: TRBJ1-1
abundance: NA
d_gene: NA
CDR3aa: CSALVGKEAFF
CDR3nt: TGCAGCGCCCTGGTGGGGAAGGAAGCTTTCTTT

v_gene: TRBV20-1
j_gene: TRBJ2-3
abundance: NA
d_gene: NA
CDR3aa: CSARYPRESADTQYF
CDR3nt: TGCAGTGCTAGATACCCTAGAGAGAGTGCAGATACGCAGTATTTT

v_gene: TRBV3-1
j_gene: TRBJ2-1
abundance: NA
d_gene: TRBD2
CDR3aa: CASSQPGQTSGQETQFF
CDR3nt: TGTGCCAGCAGCCAGCCGGGACAGACTAGCGGACAAGAGACCCAGTTCTTC

v_gene: TRBV5-1
j_gene: TRBJ2-3
abundance: few
d_gene: NA
CDR3aa: CASSLPPPSLGRGTQYF
CDR3nt: TGCGCCAGCAGCCTTCCCCCCCCTAGCTTGGGTAGAGGTACGCAGTATTTT

v_gene: TRBV5-6
j_gene: TRBJ2-7
abundance: NA
d_gene: NA
CDR3aa: CASSRGGDYEQYF
CDR3nt: TGTGCCAGCAGCCGAGGTGGAGACTACGAGCAGTACTTC

v_gene: TRBV6-2/TRBV6-3
j_gene: TRBJ1-6
abundance: few
d_gene: NA
CDR3aa: CASRHGVNSPLHF
CDR3nt: TGTGCCAGCCGCCACGGGGTCAATTCACCCCTCCACTTT

v_gene: TRBV4-3
j_gene: TRBJ2-3
abundance: many
d_gene: TRBD2
CDR3aa: CASSQAGLAGGPTDTQYF
CDR3nt: TGCGCCAGCAGCCAAGCCGGACTAGCGGGGGGGCCAACAGATACGCAGTATTTT

v_gene: TRBV6-2/TRBV6-3
j_gene: TRBJ1-1
abundance: few
d_gene: NA
CDR3aa: CASSYSRWVAEAFF
CDR3nt: TGTGCCAGCAGTTACTCGCGATGGGTCGCTGAAGCTTTCTTT

v_gene: TRBV20-1
j_gene: TRBJ2-7
abundance: NA
d_gene: NA
CDR3aa: CSASTSGVYGQYF
CDR3nt: TGCAGTGCTAGCACCTCAGGGGTTTACGGGCAGTACTTC

v_gene: TRBV2
j_gene: TRBJ2-7
abundance: few
d_gene: NA
CDR3aa: CASSSTFRYEQYF
CDR3nt: TGTGCCAGCAGTTCAACCTTCCGGTACGAGCAGTACTTC

v_gene: TRBV7-2
j_gene: TRBJ2-3
abundance: NA
d_gene: TRBD2
CDR3aa: CASSSRTSGGRDTQYF
CDR3nt: TGTGCCAGCAGCTCAAGGACTAGCGGGGGTAGAGATACGCAGTATTTT

v_gene: TRBV4-3
j_gene: TRBJ1-2
abundance: few
d_gene: NA
CDR3aa: CASSQSRLYGYTF
CDR3nt: TGCGCCAGCAGCCAATCTCGCTTATATGGCTACACCTTC

v_gene: TRBV6-6
j_gene: TRBJ1-5
abundance: NA
d_gene: NA
CDR3aa: CASRTGWGNQPQHF
CDR3nt: TGTGCCAGCAGGACAGGTTGGGGCAATCAGCCCCAGCATTTT

v_gene: TRBV4-3
j_gene: TRBJ2-3
abundance: many
d_gene: NA
CDR3aa: CASSQDESLEADTQYF
CDR3nt: TGCGCCAGCAGCCAAGATGAGAGCCTGGAGGCAGATACGCAGTATTTT